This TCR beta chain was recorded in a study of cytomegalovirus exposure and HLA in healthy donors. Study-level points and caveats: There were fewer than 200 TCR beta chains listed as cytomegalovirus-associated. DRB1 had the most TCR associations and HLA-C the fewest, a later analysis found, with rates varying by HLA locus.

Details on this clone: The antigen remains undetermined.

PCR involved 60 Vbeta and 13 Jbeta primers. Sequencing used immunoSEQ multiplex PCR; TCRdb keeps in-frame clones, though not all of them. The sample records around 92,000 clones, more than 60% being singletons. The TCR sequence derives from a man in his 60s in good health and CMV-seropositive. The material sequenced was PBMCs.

This CDR3 reads CASTLARVNQPQHF. The DNA for the CDR3 is TGTGCCAGCACTTTGGCGAGGGTCAATCAGCCCCAGCATTTT. The chain carries TRBV6-6 and TRBJ1-5; D is unclear. The V end was cut by 7 bases, the J end by 3 bases, with 13 bases between. Germline assignment: CDR1 MNHNY and CDR2 SVGAGI (reference sequence). This CDR3 is built from 14 residues.